This T cell receptor (beta chain) originates from a study of blood T cell repertoires in COVID-19 (dated by TCRdb to 2019 to 2021). Broadly, across the study: The collaborator samples originated in the United States, Italy and Spain and spanned the acute and convalescent phases of COVID-19. A freely available public database, intended as a resource for researchers studying the immune response to SARS-CoV-2, is where the repertoires were released. Nearly every sample came with metadata listing a de-identified subject ID, COVID-19 status, age in years and sex. HLA class I and class II types, where available, came from metadata supplied by the sample provider rather than from assay-based typing. The dataset comprised deeply sampled blood TCRbeta repertoires from subjects exposed to, actively infected with, or recovered from COVID-19. The samples were drawn from the first 160 participants of the ongoing ImmuneRACE study and from 950 to 1,500 subjects provided by 6 global collaborators. The material from the prospective study consisted of cDNA or gDNA derived from T cells, B-cell-depleted T cells, or PBMCs.

Participants in the prospective study were aged 18 to 89 years, lived in approximately 26 United States geographic areas, and enrolled through a virtual design. Cohort assignment in the prospective study relied on participant-reported clinical history from a screening survey and a study questionnaire. ImmuneRACE Cohort 3 recovered participants were defined by two consecutive negative NP/OP PCR tests, healthcare professional clearance, or symptom resolution. In the prospective study, whole blood, serum and a nasopharyngeal or oropharyngeal swab were collected from each participant by mobile phlebotomists. Over a roughly two-month period, participants in the prospective study had the option of providing additional blood draws and questionnaires. Before DNA extraction, prospective study blood samples were shipped either frozen or at room temperature. The study at large found these results: Clinical and demographic metadata were provided uncurated, with the amount varying by source and participant.

TCRbeta CDR3 regions were amplified from genomic DNA by means of the immunoSEQ Assay, a bias-controlled multiplex PCR. On the authors' methods: Nucleated cell counts per sample were estimated from amplification of reference gene primers within the assay. To quantify the absolute abundance of each unique TCRbeta CDR3 rearrangement, sequence reads were collapsed and filtered. For each sample, productive Simpson clonality was calculated by taking the square root of Simpson's diversity index across productive rearrangements. This immuneACCESS table, as held by TCRdb, lists in-frame sequences with V and J called but not all clones. Of the missing ones, under half trace to an unresolved V gene in checked studies; the others have no known cause. V and J calls and clone size are copied from that table; D and trimming were computed from the DNA. This sample is represented by approximately 300,000 clones; 80% to 95% of them were singletons. Around a sixth of the sample goes to the ten largest clones.

From the cysteine through the phenylalanine, the CDR3 covers 16 amino acids. The sequence is cut down to CDR3 DNA, 48 bases in frame from base 1. From the germline V gene (reference sequence), CDR1 is MNHNY and CDR2 is SVGAGI. The junction carries 12 bases between V and J, which are trimmed by 3 bases and 0 bases respectively. A note on this clone: Its antigen is unknown. Within one base of it there is no much larger clone, and no base qualities were kept.

Sequencing was performed on PBMCs or T cells enriched from blood (not recorded which). The sequence joins TRBV6-6 to TRBJ2-1; there is no confident call for the D gene. The TCR originated in a woman aged 25 to 45 who had recovered from COVID-19. This receptor has the CDR3 CASSYVWPSSYNEQFF. The sequence in DNA is TGTGCCAGCAGTTATGTTTGGCCCAGCTCCTACAATGAGCAGTTCTTC.